The 14 T cell receptor beta chains in this list originate from one sample, sequenced in a study of blood T cell repertoires in COVID-19. Using immunoSEQ multiplex PCR, the repertoire was profiled, and TCRdb retains in-frame clones only, with some absent. The repertoire holds under 300,000 clones, 70% to 85% seen once, with 4% to 6% in the top ten. The material sequenced was peripheral blood. All receptors come from a woman aged 80 or over with active or convalescent COVID-19.

The chain joins TRBV19 to TRBJ1-1; D is ambiguous. CDR3 length: 15 amino acids. Germline V gene sequence: CDR1 LNHDA, CDR2 SQIVND (reference sequence). The V and J ends lost 3 bases and 5 bases respectively, with 16 bases between them. DNA for the CDR3: TGTGCCAGTAGTATCTCGGGTTCCGGTAGGACTGAAGCTTTCTTT. This codes for CASSISGSGRTEAFF. Variable domain in full (rest from reference TRBV19 and TRBJ1-1): DGGITQSPKYLFRKEGQNVTLSCEQNLNHDAMYWYRQDPGQGLRLIYYSQIVNDFQKGDIAEGYSVSREKKESFPLTVTSAQKNPTAFYLCASSISGSGRTEAFFGQGTRLTVV.

The chain has TRBV5-1 and TRBJ2-1; 8 nucleotides line up with TRBD2. Germline trimming cut 4 bases from V and 2 bases from J; bases unmatched to any gene: 5. Germline V lookup: CDR1 SGHRS, CDR2 YFSETQ. CDR3 size: 15 residues. CDR3 sequence reads: CASSPAGDTYNEQFF. In nucleotides, the CDR3 is TGCGCCAGCAGCCCAGCGGGAGACACCTACAATGAGCAGTTCTTC.

The gene calls are TRBV3-1 (or the pseudogene TRBV3-2) and TRBJ2-1, with TRBD2 as a possible D gene (5 bases). Trimming removed 0 bases at V and 4 bases at J, with 16 bases between. Germline V gene data show CDR1 as LGHDT and CDR2 as YNNKEL (reference sequence). CDR3 size: 17 residues. CDR3 DNA sequence: TGTGCCAGCAGCCAAGAATCTCTGTGGCTAGCTTACAATGAGCAGTTCTTC. This encodes CASSQESLWLAYNEQFF.

This chain uses TRBV2 with TRBJ1-6; 7 bases are shared with TRBD1. CDR3 length: 15 amino acids. After removal of 5 bases from V and 6 bases from J, the junction contained 7 bases not matched to a gene. Germline V lookup: CDR1 SNHLY, CDR2 FYNNEI. Here the CDR3 DNA reads TGTGCCAGCAGTCTATCTCAGGGGGGTAATTCACCCCTCCACTTT. Translation gives CASSLSQGGNSPLHF.

This chain links TRBV2 with TRBJ2-2, with D possibly being TRBD1 (6 bases). V dropped 4 bases and J dropped 2 bases, with 14 bases sitting between them. In germline, CDR1 is SNHLY, CDR2 FYNNEI. The CDR3 loop spans 16 amino acids. CDR3 nucleotide sequence: TGTGCCAGCAGTGTCTCGGGACACTTCAACACCGGGGAGCTGTTTTTT. Translation: CASSVSGHFNTGELFF.

The chain employs TRBV27 and TRBJ1-6, with D maybe TRBD1 (5 bases). V was clipped by 6 bases and J by 3 bases, with 18 bases between them. CDR1 is MNHEY and CDR2 is SMNVEV in the germline V gene (reference sequence). The CDR3 contains 17 residues. The CDR3: CASSLLGGGLYNSPLHF. The CDR3 DNA is TGTGCCAGCAGCCTCCTTGGGGGGGGACTCTATAATTCACCCCTCCACTTT.

The J gene is TRBJ2-7, the V gene TRBV27; TRBD1 might be the D (5 bases). V dropped 0 bases and J dropped 2 bases, with 8 bases sitting between them. CDR1 and CDR2 (germline): MNHEY, SMNVEV (reference sequence). This CDR3 is built from 14 residues. The CDR3 DNA is TGTGCCAGCAGTTTATCCCCAGGGCCCTACGAGCAGTACTTC. This sequence encodes CASSLSPGPYEQYF.

The rearrangement links TRBV19 to TRBJ2-2, with a weak D call TRBD2 (6 bases). V was trimmed by 4 bases and J by 7 bases, leaving 16 bases between them. This CDR3 is 15 amino acids long. Germline V CDR1 and CDR2: LNHDA, SQIVND (reference sequence). CDR3 sequence reads: CASSRNGLANGELFF. CDR3 in DNA: TGTGCCAGTAGTAGGAACGGGCTAGCGAACGGGGAGCTGTTTTTT.

The chain carries TRBV9 and TRBJ1-1; possible D gene TRBD1, 6 bases. The CDR3 spans 13 residues. Trimming left V 3 bases short and J 3 bases short, with 9 bases between. Germline V lookup: CDR1 SGDLS, CDR2 YYNGEE. The CDR3 region is CASSDRVDTEAFF. The CDR3 bases are TGTGCCAGCAGCGACAGGGTTGACACTGAAGCTTTCTTT.

The rearrangement links TRBV27 to TRBJ2-1, with 9 bases that match TRBD2. The length of the CDR3 is 15 residues. The V and J ends lost 5 bases and 7 bases, in that order; junction bases with no gene match: 9. The germline V gene encodes CDR1 MNHEY and CDR2 SMNVEV (reference sequence). The CDR3: CASSPGTSLSNEQFF. DNA for the CDR3: TGTGCCAGCAGTCCCGGGACTAGCTTAAGTAATGAGCAGTTCTTC.

The chain is built from TRBV7-8 and TRBJ2-1, with TRBD2 matching over 14 bases. Germline lookup yields CDR1 SGHVS and CDR2 FQNEAQ. The CDR3 totals 14 residues. The ends lost 1 base at V and 16 bases at J; junction bases unmatched: 6. The CDR3 DNA reads as TGTGCCAGCAGCTTAGTCGGGACTAGCGGGAGAAGTTTCTTC. Amino acids: CASSLVGTSGRSFF.

The rearrangement uses TRBV27 and TRBJ2-3, with TRBD2 matching 10 bases. The CDR3 consists of 18 residues. CDR1 is MNHEY, CDR2 SMNVEV, per germline (reference sequence). The V gene end was trimmed by 2 bases and the J gene end by 6 bases; junction bases not matched to a gene: 14. CDR3 in amino acids: CASSLKGAHSGRADTQYF. The CDR3 nucleotides read TGTGCCAGCAGTTTAAAGGGGGCGCACAGCGGGAGGGCCGATACGCAGTATTTT.

The chain joins TRBV6-5 to TRBJ2-1; maybe TRBD2 (5 bases). Germline-derived CDR1 and CDR2 are MNHEY and SVGAGI. V was cut by 5 bases and J by 3 bases, with 14 bases left in between. The CDR3 spans 15 residues. DNA of the CDR3: TGTGCCAGCAGTACCACGGGAACTTACTACAATGAGCAGTTCTTC. Its protein product is CASSTTGTYYNEQFF.

A word on this clone: One end of the junction fails to match germline, which may point to a read error. In DNA, the CDR3 is TGTGCTAGCAGCTCGACTAGCGGATACAAAGAGACCCAGTACTTC. Translating gives CASSSTSGYKETQYF. V is TRBV7-7 and J is TRBJ2-5, with 9 bases identical to TRBD2. This CDR3 is built from 15 residues. From germline, CDR1 is SSHAT and CDR2 FNYEAQ (reference sequence).